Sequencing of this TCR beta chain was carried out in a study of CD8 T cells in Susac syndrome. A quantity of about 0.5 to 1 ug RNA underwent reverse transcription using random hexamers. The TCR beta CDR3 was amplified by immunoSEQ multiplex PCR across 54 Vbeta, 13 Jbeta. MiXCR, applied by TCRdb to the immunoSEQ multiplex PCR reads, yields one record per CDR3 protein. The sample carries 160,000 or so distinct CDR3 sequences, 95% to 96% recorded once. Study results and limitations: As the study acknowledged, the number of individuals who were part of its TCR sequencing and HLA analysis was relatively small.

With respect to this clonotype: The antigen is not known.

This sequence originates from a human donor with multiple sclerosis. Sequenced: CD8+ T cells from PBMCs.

In nucleotides, the CDR3 is TGCAGTGCTAGATCCCTGACTAGCGGTTCCTACAATGAGCAGTTCTTC. Amino acid sequence: CSARSLTSGSYNEQFF. The chain uses TRBV20-1 and TRBJ2-1, with 9 bases that match TRBD2. Germline CDR1 is DFQATT and CDR2 is SNEGSKA (reference sequence). The CDR3 is 16 residues long. The V gene end was trimmed by 2 bases and the J gene end by 1 base; junction bases not matched to a gene: 6.